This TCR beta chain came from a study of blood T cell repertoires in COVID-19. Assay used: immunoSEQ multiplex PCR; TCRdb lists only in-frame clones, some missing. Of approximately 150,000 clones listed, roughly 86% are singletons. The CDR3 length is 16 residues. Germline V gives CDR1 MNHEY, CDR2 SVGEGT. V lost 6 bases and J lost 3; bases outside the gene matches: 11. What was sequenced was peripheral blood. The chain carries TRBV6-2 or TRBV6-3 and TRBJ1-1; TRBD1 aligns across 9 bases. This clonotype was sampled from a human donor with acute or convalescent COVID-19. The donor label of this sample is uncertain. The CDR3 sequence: CASSPLPGQGDTEAFF. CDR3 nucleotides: TGTGCCAGCAGCCCCCTTCCGGGACAGGGAGACACTGAAGCTTTCTTT.